Shown below are 24 T cell receptor beta chains from a single sample sequenced in a study of regulatory T cells in long-lasting Graves disease. The time point here: newly diagnosed GD, antithyroid drugs for less than 3 months. RNA extracted from PBMCs served as the sequencing template. CDR3 regions were amplified by Arm-PCR using iRepertoire HTBI primers to build TCR beta libraries. TCRdb reanalysed the multiplex PCR reads using MiXCR and keeps one entry per CDR3 protein. The table shows under 800,000 distinct CDR3 sequences, with 16% occurring only once. The data also belong to a second study, concerning T cells in Graves' hyperthyroidism and ophthalmopathy.

The source was peripheral blood mononuclear cells (PBMCs), collected at new diagnosis, from a patient treated with antithyroid drugs. Receptors originate from a woman in her 30s with Graves disease.

V gene TRBV6-2 or TRBV6-3 combines with J gene TRBJ2-3; D uncertain. The CDR3 is 16 residues long. CDR1 and CDR2 from the germline V gene are MNHEY and SVGEGT. Trimming stripped 0 bases from V and 5 bases from J, with 15 bases between. The CDR3: CASSYSLGIVKDTQYF. The CDR3, as DNA: TGTGCCAGCAGTTACTCGCTGGGGATCGTTAAAGATACGCAGTATTTT.

This clonotype showed up many times. V is TRBV20-1 and J is TRBJ1-1; 9 bases map to TRBD1. CDR3 length equals 14 residues. CDR1 is DFQATT, CDR2 SNEGSKA, per germline (reference sequence). V trimming: 6 bases; J trimming: 5 bases; junction bases outside the gene matches: 10. CDR3 residues: CSAQVPGQGTEAFF. Here the CDR3 DNA reads TGCAGTGCCCAAGTCCCGGGACAGGGAACTGAAGCTTTCTTT.

This clonotype has more than one count but fewer than ten. The genes are TRBV24-1 and TRBJ2-5; no clear D. V lost 9 bases, J lost 3 bases, and 10 bases lay in between. Germline CDR1 and CDR2: KGHDR and SFDVKD. The CDR3 is 12 residues long. The CDR3 DNA reads as TGTGCCACCTCCGGGTCGGAAGAGACCCAGTACTTC. Translating gives CATSGSEETQYF.

The chain employs TRBV18 and TRBJ1-4; weak D call: TRBD1 (6 bases). V dropped 2 bases and J dropped 4 bases, with 11 bases sitting between them. Looked up from germline, CDR1 is KGHSH and CDR2 is LQKENI. The CDR3 runs 15 residues. The CDR3 reads CASSPEKGDNEKLFF. The DNA of the CDR3 is TGTGCCAGCTCACCAGAAAAGGGGGATAATGAAAAACTGTTTTTT.

At least ten counts were recorded for this clonotype. This chain joins TRBV7-8 and TRBJ1-2; 8 bases align to TRBD1. This CDR3 has 19 residues. The junction had 21 bases not matched to a gene; V was cut back by 4 bases and J by 5 bases. The germline V gene encodes CDR1 SGHVS and CDR2 FQNEAQ. The CDR3 region has the DNA TGTGCCAGCAGCTCCCGTTTAGCCATGCAGGGGGCGCAAGAATATGGCTACACCTTC. Protein: CASSSRLAMQGAQEYGYTF.

The V call is TRBV28, the J call TRBJ1-2; D not certain. CDR1 MDHEN and CDR2 SYDVKM come from the germline V gene. This CDR3 contains 13 residues. Trimming left V 5 bases short and J 4 bases short, with 11 bases between. The CDR3 nucleotides read TGTGCCAGCAGTCAGGCCACTTTCTATGGCTACACCTTC. It translates to CASSQATFYGYTF.

The sample holds many counts of this clonotype. The chain carries TRBV5-1 and TRBJ2-3; 7 bases are shared with TRBD1. Germline values: CDR1 SGHRS, CDR2 YFSETQ. V gave up 0 bases and J gave up 5 bases; unmatched junction bases: 3. The CDR3 spans 14 residues. CDR3 DNA sequence: TGCGCCAGCAGCTTGGGACAGGGATTAGATACGCAGTATTTT. Its translation is CASSLGQGLDTQYF.

At least ten counts were recorded for this clonotype. The rearrangement links TRBV28 to TRBJ2-7; TRBD2 agrees at 11 bases. This CDR3 is built from 17 residues. Losses at the gene ends were 8 bases for V and 4 bases for J; bases not matched to a gene: 16. CDR1 and CDR2 from the germline V gene are MDHEN and SYDVKM. DNA for the CDR3: TGTGCCAGCCGAAAAGCGCGACTAGCGGGACGCTTTTACGAGCAGTACTTC. Translation: CASRKARLAGRFYEQYF.

This clonotype was found a few times. V gene TRBV5-6 combines with J gene TRBJ2-7; D gene ambiguous. The CDR3 is 13 residues long. Germline-derived CDR1 and CDR2 are SGHDT and YYEEEE. Trimming left V 0 bases short and J 7 bases short, with 11 bases between. CDR3 coding DNA: TGTGCCAGCAGCTTGGTCGTAGCCGGGGAGCAGTACTTC. The encoded protein is CASSLVVAGEQYF.

This clonotype was counted only a few times. The V gene is TRBV19, the J gene TRBJ2-5, with 12 bases identical to TRBD2. CDR3 length: 16 residues. The ends lost 3 bases at V and 5 bases at J; junction bases unmatched: 7. CDR1 is LNHDA, CDR2 SQIVND, per germline (reference sequence). CDR3 residues: CASSIGLAGGSETQYF. DNA of the CDR3: TGTGCCAGTAGTATCGGGCTAGCGGGAGGGAGTGAGACCCAGTACTTC.

With respect to this clonotype: At one of its ends the junction is not consistent with the germline gene, which may arise from a read error. The chain uses TRBV7-2 and TRBJ1-6; tentatively, D is TRBD1 (5 bases). Germline V CDR1 and CDR2: SGHTA, FQGNSA. The CDR3 has 16 residues. CDR3 in amino acids: CASSTQGAGYSSPLHF. The CDR3 nucleotides are TGTGCCAGCAGCACCCAAGGGGCCGGCTATAGTTCACCCCTCCACTTT.

This clonotype was counted at least ten times. One end of the junction varies from germline; a read error may be responsible. The chain joins TRBV5-1 to TRBJ2-3, with D hard to call. This CDR3 contains 15 residues. Germline assignment: CDR1 SGHRS and CDR2 YFSETQ. Here the CDR3 reads CASSLVGGRTDTQYF. CDR3 DNA: TGTGCCAGCAGCTTAGTTGGCGGCCGCACAGATACGCAGTATTTT.

The genes are TRBV19 and TRBJ1-2; tentative D call: TRBD1 (6 bases). Per germline, CDR1 LNHDA and CDR2 SQIVND (reference sequence). The V end lost 5 bases, the J end lost 0 bases, and 16 bases lay between the germline ends. The CDR3 is made up of 16 amino acids. CDR3 protein: CASSVTGSPSNYGYTF. The CDR3 DNA reads as TGTGCCAGTAGTGTTACAGGGTCCCCTTCTAACTATGGCTACACCTTC.

CDR3: CASSLLGDRGSDTQYF. CDR3 coding DNA: TGTGCCAGCAGCTTATTAGGAGACAGGGGGTCAGATACGCAGTATTTT. The V call is TRBV7-9, the J call TRBJ2-3; 9 nucleotides line up with TRBD1. Germline loops: CDR1 SEHNR, CDR2 FQNEAQ (reference sequence). V lost 2 bases to trimming and J lost 4 bases; unmatched junction nucleotides: 7. This CDR3 is 16 amino acids long.

This clonotype has at least ten counts. The chain uses TRBV11-2 and TRBJ2-7; D possibly uses TRBD1 or TRBD2 (7 bases each). The CDR3 loop spans 16 amino acids. Germline lookup yields CDR1 SGHAT and CDR2 FQNNGV. The V gene lost 6 bases and the J gene lost 7 bases, with 25 bases spanning the gap. CDR3: CASSDIRGGGPREQYF. DNA of the CDR3: TGTGCCAGCAGTGATATTCGGGGAGGGGGCCCTAGGGAGCAGTACTTC.

Comment on this clonotype: With a much larger clone just one base away, this may be a read error. The chain employs TRBV11-1 and TRBJ2-1; TRBD1 aligns across 7 bases. The CDR3 has 15 residues. Germline loops: CDR1 SGHAT, CDR2 FQDESV (reference sequence). V was pared by 3 bases and J by 4 bases, with 6 bases of the junction left unmatched. CDR3 sequence reads: CASSLSPGQYNEQFF. CDR3 nucleotide sequence: TGTGCCAGCAGCTTGAGCCCGGGACAGTACAATGAGCAGTTCTTC. Filled out from reference TRBV11-1 and TRBJ2-1, the complete variable domain reads EAEVAQSPRYKITEKSQAVAFWCDPISGHATLYWYRQILGQGPELLVQFQDESVVDDSQLPKDRFSAERLKGVDSTLKIQPAELGDSAMYLCASSLSPGQYNEQFFGPGTRLTVL.

In the case of this clonotype: A clone one base away is much larger, so this may be a read error. V and J are TRBV7-8 and TRBJ1-2, with D possibly being TRBD1 (5 bases). CDR1 and CDR2 (germline): SGHVS, FQNEAQ. The CDR3 covers 14 residues. Trimming left V 5 bases short and J 4 bases short, with 14 bases between. CDR3 sequence reads: CASSHSQGIYGYTF. The CDR3 bases are TGTGCCAGCAGCCACTCCCAGGGTATCTATGGCTACACCTTC.

The CDR3 here is CASSYRDRDYNEQFF. The CDR3 DNA reads TGTGCCAGCAGTTATAGGGACAGAGACTACAATGAGCAGTTCTTC. The rearrangement joins TRBV6-5 to TRBJ2-1, with TRBD1 matching over 7 bases. Germline loops: CDR1 MNHEY, CDR2 SVGAGI. After removal of 3 bases from V and 3 bases from J, the junction contained 5 bases not matched to a gene. The CDR3 length is 15 residues.

In its sample, this clonotype was seen a few times. The chain uses TRBV19 and TRBJ1-4; 8 bases are a match to TRBD1. J gave up 6 bases and V 8 bases, and 8 bases lay outside the gene matches. The CDR3 extends over 14 amino acids. Looked up from germline, CDR1 is LNHDA and CDR2 is SQIVND (reference sequence). The CDR3 reads CASGRGQGDEKLFF. The CDR3 DNA reads as TGTGCCAGTGGAAGAGGACAGGGAGATGAAAAACTGTTTTTT.

The chain joins TRBV24-1 to TRBJ2-1, with 8 nucleotides matching TRBD1. The V segment lost 3 bases and the J segment 0 bases; nucleotides outside the gene matches: 3. Looked up from germline, CDR1 is KGHDR and CDR2 is SFDVKD. The CDR3 is 16 residues long. CDR3 region: CATSDDRGSSYNEQFF. The CDR3 bases are TGTGCCACCAGTGATGACAGGGGAAGCTCCTACAATGAGCAGTTCTTC.

There are many counts of this clonotype. The chain uses TRBV12-3 or TRBV12-4 and TRBJ2-5; TRBD1 aligns across 9 bases. The CDR3 runs to 14 residues. V lost 7 bases and J lost 6; bases outside the gene matches: 9. DNA for the CDR3: TGTGCCAGCACCCGAACAGGGGGCGGAAAGACCCAGTACTTC. Residues: CASTRTGGGKTQYF.

This clonotype showed up many times. This chain links TRBV10-3 with TRBJ1-6; TRBD1 aligns across 8 bases. Germline V lookup: CDR1 ENHRY, CDR2 SYGVKD. This CDR3 comprises 14 residues. Trimming took 5 bases from V and 10 from J; bases not matched to a gene: 7. The CDR3 DNA follows: TGTGCCATCAGTTCGACAGGGGCAGACTCACCCCTCCACTTT. This encodes CAISSTGADSPLHF.

The sample holds many counts of this clonotype. The gene calls are TRBV27 and TRBJ2-7; D unclear. Germline CDR1 is MNHEY and CDR2 is SMNVEV (reference sequence). The V gene lost 6 bases and the J gene lost 4 bases, with 7 bases spanning the gap. The CDR3 runs to 11 residues. The CDR3 nucleotides are TGTGCCAGCAGGACCCAATACGAGCAGTACTTC. Its protein is CASRTQYEQYF.

This clonotype has a handful of counts. This sequence joins TRBV7-6 and TRBJ2-7, with D possibly TRBD2 on 6 matching bases. V dropped 4 bases and J dropped 5 bases, with 18 bases sitting between them. The CDR3 extends over 15 amino acids. From germline, CDR1 is SGHVS and CDR2 FNYEAQ. In nucleotides, the CDR3 is TGTGCCAGCAGCTCCCTCGGCGGGACGCCAAACGAGCAGTACTTC. It is translated as CASSSLGGTPNEQYF. Combining the CDR3 with reference TRBV7-6 and TRBJ2-7 gives the whole variable domain GAGVSQSPRYKVTKRGQDVALRCDPISGHVSLYWYRQALGQGPEFLTYFNYEAQQDKSGLPNDRFSAERPEGSISTLTIQRTEQRDSAMYRCASSSLGGTPNEQYFGPGTRLTVT.